This record concerns one TCR beta chain sequence. No antigen is known for it. Amplification used 60 Vbeta primers and 13 Jbeta primers. Sequenced by immunoSEQ multiplex PCR; TCRdb stores in-frame clones only, minus some. This sample contains 130,000 or so clones. Each of the donors was a healthy bone marrow donor. This entry is derived from a study of cytomegalovirus exposure and HLA in healthy donors. Study context: The Caucasian-associated ancestry cluster contained 81% of the roughly 370 genotyped donors. Study-wide results and caveats: Further analysis, carried out later, found HLA-associated TCR beta chains more clonally expanded than equally common other chains.

CDR3 length: 16 amino acids. Germline CDR1 reads MGHRA; CDR2 reads YSYEKL. Trimming pared 0 bases from V and 1 base from J, leaving 13 bases between. The chain joins TRBV4-1 to TRBJ2-7; D is unclear. Sequencing was done on a sample of PBMCs. The clonotype comes from a woman aged 35 to 49 in good health and CMV-seropositive. CDR3 DNA sequence: TGCGCCAGCAGCCAAGATCTTGCGGTGGCTTCCTACGAGCAGTACTTC. Encoded protein: CASSQDLAVASYEQYF.